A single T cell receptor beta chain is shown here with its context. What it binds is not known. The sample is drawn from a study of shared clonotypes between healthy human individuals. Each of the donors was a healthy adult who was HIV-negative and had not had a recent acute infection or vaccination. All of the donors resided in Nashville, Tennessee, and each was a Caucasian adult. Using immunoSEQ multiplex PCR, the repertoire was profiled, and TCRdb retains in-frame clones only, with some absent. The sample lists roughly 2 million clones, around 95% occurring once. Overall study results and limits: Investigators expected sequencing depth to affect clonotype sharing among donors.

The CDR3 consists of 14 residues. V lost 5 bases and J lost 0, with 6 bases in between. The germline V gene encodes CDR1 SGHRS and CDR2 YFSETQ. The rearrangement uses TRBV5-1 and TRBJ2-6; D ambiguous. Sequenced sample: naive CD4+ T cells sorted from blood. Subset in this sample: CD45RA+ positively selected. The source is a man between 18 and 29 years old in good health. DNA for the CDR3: TGCGCCAGCAGGTCCCCCTCTGGGGCCAACGTCCTGACTTTC. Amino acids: CASRSPSGANVLTF.